These T cell receptor beta chains were read from a single sample in a study of response to subunit inactivated influenza vaccine. TCRdb redid the calling of the RT-PCR reads with MiXCR, one entry per CDR3 protein. This sample has 450,000 to 550,000 distinct CDR3 sequences, with around 25% found just once. The starting material was CD4+ T cells sorted from PBMCs, obtained 4 to 6 days after vaccination. The receptor set was obtained from a man aged 45-65 years who received an inactivated influenza vaccine. Both conserved end residues are trimmed from each CDR3. The order of the fields is CDR3 protein, V gene, J gene, clone size. Expanded clones are given a class, and other clones once, few, many or no size at all.

SAGGYHQETQY	TRBV20-1	TRBJ2-5	NA
ASRNTYEQY	TRBV28	TRBJ2-7	few
ASSLNPDGSYEQY	TRBV5-1	TRBJ2-7	NA
ASSSPAGGGYNEQF	TRBV28	TRBJ2-1	few
SASNPEETQY	TRBV20-1	TRBJ2-5	few
SVRTGGGGKETQY	TRBV29-1	TRBJ2-5	NA
ASSPLFAGGPGTQY	TRBV7-9	TRBJ2-5	NA
ASSLESGRASNEQF	TRBV5-1	TRBJ2-1	few
ASSQSRTSEAF	TRBV3-1	TRBJ1-1	NA
ASSLKVYSGGDRSYNEQF	TRBV5-1	TRBJ2-1	once
ASSYLRHLELF	TRBV6-2/TRBV6-3	TRBJ2-1	few
SAYDSGRRSSTQY	TRBV20-1	TRBJ2-3	NA
ASSLNRVFQPQH	TRBV27	TRBJ1-5	NA
ASSAGLAGWSEQF	TRBV5-1	TRBJ2-1	few
SARASGNTIY	TRBV20-1	TRBJ1-3	NA
ASSTRVTAYNEQF	TRBV19	TRBJ2-1	few
ASSLRGIYGYT	TRBV27	TRBJ1-2	few
SARGFASGSSYNEQF	TRBV20-1	TRBJ2-1	few
ASSLTHYGYT	TRBV5-6	TRBJ1-2	NA
ASSRALTWGVDTQY	TRBV6-2/TRBV6-3	TRBJ2-3	NA
SGLRGSNEQF	TRBV20-1	TRBJ2-1	few
SATTSGRDMYNEQF	TRBV20-1	TRBJ2-1	few
ASSLEVQSYEQY	TRBV5-1	TRBJ2-7	NA
ASSNRTGGSGNTIY	TRBV7-9	TRBJ1-3	NA
SARTGELPQH	TRBV20-1	TRBJ1-5	NA
SVERTGESSYNEQF	TRBV29-1	TRBJ2-1	many
ASRWTGRKRNEQF	TRBV11-2	TRBJ2-1	NA
SATDASGIYEQY	TRBV20-1	TRBJ2-7	NA
ASSQDRRGSYNSPLH	TRBV4-2	TRBJ1-6	few
ASSLSSVNTGELF	TRBV12-3/TRBV12-4	TRBJ2-2	NA
ASSPAGYNSPLH	TRBV7-2	TRBJ1-6	few
ASSSVGSPLH	TRBV5-6	TRBJ1-6	NA
ASSNPGQTTDTQY	TRBV5-1	TRBJ2-3	NA
AALRDSPYEQY	TRBV2	TRBJ2-7	NA
ASARGVNEQF	TRBV6-2/TRBV6-3	TRBJ2-1	NA